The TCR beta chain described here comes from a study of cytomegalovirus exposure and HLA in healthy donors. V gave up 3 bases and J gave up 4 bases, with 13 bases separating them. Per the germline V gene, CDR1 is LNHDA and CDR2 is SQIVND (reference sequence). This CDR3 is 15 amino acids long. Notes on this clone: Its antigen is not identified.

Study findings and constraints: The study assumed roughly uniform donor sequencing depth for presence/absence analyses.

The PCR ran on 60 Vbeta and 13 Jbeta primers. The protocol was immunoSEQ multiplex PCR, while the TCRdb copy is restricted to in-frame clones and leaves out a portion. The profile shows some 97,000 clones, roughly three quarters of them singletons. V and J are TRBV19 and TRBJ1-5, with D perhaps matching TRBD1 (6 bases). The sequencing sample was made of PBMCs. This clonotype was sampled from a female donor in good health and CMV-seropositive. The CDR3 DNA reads TGTGCCAGTAGTATTCTTCCAGGGGCTAATCAGCCCCAGCATTTT. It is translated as CASSILPGANQPQHF. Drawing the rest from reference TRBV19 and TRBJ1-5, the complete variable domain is DGGITQSPKYLFRKEGQNVTLSCEQNLNHDAMYWYRQDPGQGLRLIYYSQIVNDFQKGDIAEGYSVSREKKESFPLTVTSAQKNPTAFYLCASSILPGANQPQHFGDGTRLSIL.